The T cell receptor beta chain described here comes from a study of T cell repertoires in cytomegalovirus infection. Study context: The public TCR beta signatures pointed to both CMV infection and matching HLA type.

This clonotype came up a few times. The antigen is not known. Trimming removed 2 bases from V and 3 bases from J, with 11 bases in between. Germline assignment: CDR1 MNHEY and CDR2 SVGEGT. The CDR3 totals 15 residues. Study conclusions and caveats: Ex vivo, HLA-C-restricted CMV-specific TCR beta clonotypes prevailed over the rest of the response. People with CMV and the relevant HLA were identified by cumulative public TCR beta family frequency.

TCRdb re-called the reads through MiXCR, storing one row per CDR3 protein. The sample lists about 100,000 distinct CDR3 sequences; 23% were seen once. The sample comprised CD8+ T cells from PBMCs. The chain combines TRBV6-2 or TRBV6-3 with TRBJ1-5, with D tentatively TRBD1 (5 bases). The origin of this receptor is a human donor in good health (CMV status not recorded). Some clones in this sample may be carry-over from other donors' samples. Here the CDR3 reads CASSYDSSLNQPQHF. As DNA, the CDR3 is TGTGCCAGCAGTTACGACAGTTCACTCAATCAGCCCCAGCATTTT.